This T cell receptor beta chain was sequenced for a study of blood T cell repertoires in COVID-19. As originally analysed: Estimation of nucleated cell counts relied on the amplification of reference gene primers. Repertoires were generated with immunoSEQ multiplex PCR, while TCRdb's copy carries only in-frame clones and drops some. Clone size and V and J calls were adopted from that table, with D and trimming inferred from the DNA. Of over 200,000 clones in the sample, roughly 88% are singletons; the top ten hold about 0.74%. Germline CDR1 and CDR2: MGHDK and SYGVNS. This CDR3 has 16 amino acids. The ends lost 4 bases at V and 2 bases at J; junction bases unmatched: 4.

The receptor comes from a woman aged 25 to 39 with acute or convalescent COVID-19. This rearrangement joins TRBV25-1 to TRBJ2-1; 11 nucleotides line up with TRBD2. Sequencing was done on a sample of peripheral blood. The CDR3 loop is CASSVIAGGTYNEQFF. DNA for the CDR3: TGTGCCAGCAGTGTGATAGCGGGAGGGACCTACAATGAGCAGTTCTTC.